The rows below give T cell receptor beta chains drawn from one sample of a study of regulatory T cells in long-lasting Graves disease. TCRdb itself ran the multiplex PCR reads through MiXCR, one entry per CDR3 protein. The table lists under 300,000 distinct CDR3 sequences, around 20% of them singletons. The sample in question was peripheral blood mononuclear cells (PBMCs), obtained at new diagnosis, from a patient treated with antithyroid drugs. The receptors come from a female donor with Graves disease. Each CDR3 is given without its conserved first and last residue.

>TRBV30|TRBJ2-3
AWKGGQGADTQY
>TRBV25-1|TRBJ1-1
ASSARVHTEAF
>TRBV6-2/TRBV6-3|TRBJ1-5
ASSYPQPQH
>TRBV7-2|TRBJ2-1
ASSSRTSQGNEQF
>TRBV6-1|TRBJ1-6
ASRTPAGNSPLH
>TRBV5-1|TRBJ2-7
ASSETGSSYEQY
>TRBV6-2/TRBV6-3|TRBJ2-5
ASSEGYAETQY
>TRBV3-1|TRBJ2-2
ASGAGTRISGELF
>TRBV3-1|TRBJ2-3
ASSQDLEGGVVTDTQY
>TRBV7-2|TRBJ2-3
ASSLPGTYWY
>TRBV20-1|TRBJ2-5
SARQGVAGPPKETQY
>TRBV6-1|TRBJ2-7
ASRPGDPYEQY
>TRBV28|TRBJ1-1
ASRLPGSYTEAF
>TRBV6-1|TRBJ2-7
ASSGTLGQGLSNEQY
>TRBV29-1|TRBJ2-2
SVSNTGELF
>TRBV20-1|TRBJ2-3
SAREAHGTWHTQY
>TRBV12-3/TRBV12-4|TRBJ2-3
ASSLRLAGYTDTQY
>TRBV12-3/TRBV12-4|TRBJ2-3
ASSLAGGRGRGTDTQY
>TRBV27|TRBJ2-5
ASSLRGGHQETQY
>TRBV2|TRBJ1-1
ASSPRAVMNTEAF
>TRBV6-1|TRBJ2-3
ASRGGGADTQY
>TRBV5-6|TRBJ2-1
ASSFRLVSEQF
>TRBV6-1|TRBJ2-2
ASSERGTNTGELF
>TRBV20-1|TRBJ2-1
SARAPKTAYNEQF
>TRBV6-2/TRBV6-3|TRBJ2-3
ASSSKREPDTQY